Here is one T cell receptor (beta chain) with its context. This entry is derived from a study of blood T cell repertoires in COVID-19. Study as a whole: Sources were T cells, B-cell-depleted T cells, or PBMCs; the material itself was cDNA or gDNA.

V was pared by 0 bases and J by 0 bases, with 11 bases between. The CDR3 length is 15 residues. From germline, CDR1 is SQVTM and CDR2 ANQGSEA. Profiling relied on immunoSEQ multiplex PCR, and the TCRdb table lists in-frame clones only, not all of them. This sample has tens of thousands of clones; about 87% occur once, and the top ten carry roughly 7.1%. V gene TRBV29-1 combines with J gene TRBJ1-1; D is unclear. This sequence originates from a human donor with acute or convalescent COVID-19. The donor label of this sample is uncertain. Sequenced input: peripheral blood. In DNA form, the CDR3 reads TGCAGCGTTGAAGAGGCCCGAACCTTGAACACTGAAGCTTTCTTT. This sequence encodes CSVEEARTLNTEAFF.